This T cell receptor (beta chain) was observed in a study of PD-1 blockade in classical Hodgkin lymphoma. Trimming left V 0 bases short and J 6 bases short, with 13 bases between. The CDR3 totals 14 residues. CDR1 is GTSNPN, CDR2 SVGIG, per germline (reference sequence). Study observations and caveats: Similar baseline diversity was found in complete responders and newly diagnosed patients.

Comments on this clone: Its specificity is unknown.

TCRdb keeps only in-frame clones here, not all; method: immunoSEQ multiplex PCR. The sample has about 27,000 clones, 65% to 80% seen once. Every patient had relapsed following autologous stem cell transplantation, and cohorts differed in brentuximab vedotin exposure. Magnetic depletion of unwanted cells isolated CD4+ T cells from thawed PBMCs. The sequence derives from a human donor with classical Hodgkin lymphoma. The rearrangement joins TRBV30 to TRBJ2-3; D is possibly TRBD2 (6 bases). Sequencing was performed on CD4+ T cells from blood, taken at baseline. The CDR3: CAWSVWRGGDTQYF. Here the CDR3 DNA reads TGTGCCTGGAGTGTTTGGCGGGGTGGGGATACGCAGTATTTT. The full variable domain, completed using reference TRBV30 and TRBJ2-3, is SQTIHQWPATLVQPVGSPLSLECTVEGTSNPNLYWYRQAAGRGLQLLFYSVGIGQISSEVPQNLSASRPQDRQFILSSKKLLLSDSGFYLCAWSVWRGGDTQYFGPGTRLTVL.